These T cell receptor beta chains were read from a single sample in a study of cytomegalovirus exposure and HLA in healthy donors. Profiled with immunoSEQ multiplex PCR; TCRdb holds only in-frame clones, not every one. This table holds about 140,000 clones, about three quarters found once. Material for sequencing was PBMCs. The receptors were gathered from a man aged 35 to 55 in good health and CMV-seropositive. The CDR3 runs from the conserved cysteine through the conserved F or W. The order of the fields is D gene, V gene, clone size, J gene, CDR3 DNA, CDR3 protein. The D gene is left open where the match is weak. Expanded clones are given a class, and other clones once, few, many or no size at all.

>.|TRBV10-3|.|TRBJ2-7
TGTGCCATCAGTGAGTCGCAACTAGCTAACGAGCAGTACTTC
CAISESQLANEQYF
>TRBD1|TRBV6-6|.|TRBJ1-2
TGTGCCAGCAGTTATCCGGGACAGAAGCCAGGCTACACCTTC
CASSYPGQKPGYTF
>TRBD1|TRBV11-2|.|TRBJ2-5
TGTGCCAGCAGCTCCCGACAGGGCCAAGAGACCCAGTACTTC
CASSSRQGQETQYF
>.|TRBV5-5|.|TRBJ1-1
TGTGCCAGCAGCTTGGGCTCGGGGACTGAAGCTTTCTTT
CASSLGSGTEAFF
>.|TRBV29-1|.|TRBJ1-1
TGCAGCGTTGTACTGACAGAAACCCTGAACACTGAAGCTTTCTTT
CSVVLTETLNTEAFF
>.|TRBV7-8|.|TRBJ2-7
TGTGCCAGCAGCTTAGTTGCGTTCTCCTACGAGCAGTACTTC
CASSLVAFSYEQYF
>TRBD2|TRBV25-1|.|TRBJ2-1
TGTGCCAGCAGTGACCCCCTAGCGGGACCCTACAATGAGCAGTTCTTC
CASSDPLAGPYNEQFF
>TRBD1|TRBV27|.|TRBJ2-3
TGTGCCAGCAGTACACTCAACAGGGGCACGCAGTATTTT
CASSTLNRGTQYF
>TRBD1|TRBV2|.|TRBJ1-2
TGTGCCAGCAGTGAGACAGGGTTTATCTATGGCTACACCTTC
CASSETGFIYGYTF
>TRBD2|TRBV19|.|TRBJ2-1
TGTGCCAGCTTAGGGGGGCTAGCGGGAGGTGAGCAGTTCTTC
CASLGGLAGGEQFF
>TRBD1|TRBV5-1|.|TRBJ1-6
TGCGCCAGCAGACCCTACCGGGACAGTAACCGAGAATCACCCCTCCACTTT
CASRPYRDSNRESPLHF
>TRBD2|TRBV10-3|.|TRBJ2-5
TGTGCCATCAGTGACCTAGCGGGGGAGCAAGAGACCCAGTACTTC
CAISDLAGEQETQYF
>TRBD1|TRBV29-1|once|TRBJ2-7
TGCAGCGTGTCTCCGACAGGGGGCCGCCTTGGCGAGCAGTACTTC
CSVSPTGGRLGEQYF
>.|TRBV5-6|.|TRBJ1-2
TGTGCCAGCAGCTTGAGCGGGACATCTAGGGACTATGGCTACACCTTC
CASSLSGTSRDYGYTF
>TRBD1|TRBV19|few|TRBJ1-5
TGTGCCAGTAGTAAAGGGGGCGATCAGCCCCAGCATTTT
CASSKGGDQPQHF
>.|TRBV29-1|once|TRBJ1-1
TGCAGCGTTGGGACAATCACTGAAGCTTTCTTT
CSVGTITEAFF
>.|TRBV7-9|.|TRBJ1-2
TGTGCCAGCAGCATCGACAAGAACGCTAACTATGGCTACACCTTC
CASSIDKNANYGYTF
>TRBD1|TRBV28|.|TRBJ2-7
TGTGCCAGCAGTTTCTCACTGTCGGACAGGGTCTACGAGCAGTACTTC
CASSFSLSDRVYEQYF
>.|TRBV6-6|.|TRBJ2-3
TGTGCCAGCAGTTACTCGGAGCGTAGCCCCATGGATACGCAGTATTTT
CASSYSERSPMDTQYF
>.|TRBV6-5|.|TRBJ2-7
TGTGCCAGCAGTTACTTCGGGACATCTCGAGAGCAGTACTTC
CASSYFGTSREQYF
>TRBD2|TRBV27|once|TRBJ2-5
TGTGCCAGCAGTCCGACCAGCCGGGGGGGACCCCAAGAGACCCAGTACTTC
CASSPTSRGGPQETQYF
>TRBD2|TRBV13|.|TRBJ2-1
TGTGCCAGCAGCTGGTGGACTAGCCCCTCCTACAATGAGCAGTTCTTC
CASSWWTSPSYNEQFF
>TRBD2|TRBV7-9|.|TRBJ2-5
TGTGCCAGCAGCTTTAGCGGGGGAGCACCTCAAGAGACCCAGTACTTC
CASSFSGGAPQETQYF
>TRBD1|TRBV6-1|.|TRBJ1-2
TGTGCCAGCAGAGCCCCGGGACAGGGGAACTATGGCTACACCTTC
CASRAPGQGNYGYTF
>.|TRBV2|.|TRBJ2-5
TGTGCCAGCAGTGAACTGCGACTCGGGCAAGAGACCCAGTACTTC
CASSELRLGQETQYF
>.|TRBV5-6|.|TRBJ2-7
TGTGCCAGCAGCCCCGCGGGTGCAGACGAGCAGTACTTC
CASSPAGADEQYF
>.|TRBV6-5|.|TRBJ1-2
TGTGCCAGCAGTTACGACGGGAACTATGGCTACACCTTC
CASSYDGNYGYTF
>TRBD2|TRBV9|.|TRBJ2-2
TGTGCCAGCAGCGACCCGGGACTAGCGGAAACCGGGGAGCTGTTTTTT
CASSDPGLAETGELFF
>TRBD1|TRBV19|.|TRBJ1-5
TGTGCCAGTAGTCGGGACAGTTATAGCAATCAGCCCCAGCATTTT
CASSRDSYSNQPQHF
>.|TRBV5-4|.|TRBJ1-1
TGTGCCAGCGGCCTCGGGGTGAACACTGAAGCTTTCTTT
CASGLGVNTEAFF
>TRBD2|TRBV7-8|.|TRBJ2-3
TGTGCCAGCAGCCCGGGACTAGCGGGGTCCTTAGGCACAGATACGCAGTATTTT
CASSPGLAGSLGTDTQYF
>TRBD1|TRBV7-9|.|TRBJ2-4
TGTGCCAGCAGCGCGACGGGACAGGCCAGAAACATTCAGTACTTC
CASSATGQARNIQYF
>.|TRBV6-5|.|TRBJ2-3
TGTGCCAGCAGGTTGGGGGGGCCCACAGATACGCAGTATTTT
CASRLGGPTDTQYF
>TRBD1|TRBV28|.|TRBJ2-7
TGTGCCAGCAGCCAGGGACAGGGGTCCTACGAGCAGTACTTC
CASSQGQGSYEQYF
>.|TRBV30|.|TRBJ1-6
TGTGCCTGGAGGGCTCGCGGGGATTCACCCCTCCACTTT
CAWRARGDSPLHF
>.|TRBV6-5|.|TRBJ2-7
TGTGCCAGCAAGAAAGAAGCGTTTATCTACGAGCAGTACTTC
CASKKEAFIYEQYF
>.|TRBV27|.|TRBJ1-5
TGTGCCAGCAGTTTACTCGGGACAAGCAATCAGCCCCAGCATTTT
CASSLLGTSNQPQHF
>.|TRBV6-1|.|TRBJ1-5
TGTGCCAGCAGTGAAAAAGCTTCCACCAGGCGAAATCAGCCCCAGCATTTT
CASSEKASTRRNQPQHF
>.|TRBV6-1|.|TRBJ2-2
TGTGCCAGCAGTGAAGGGGGAGTTTTTCGGACCGGGGAGCTGTTTTTT
CASSEGGVFRTGELFF
>.|TRBV5-1|.|TRBJ1-2
TGCGCCAGCAGCGAGTACGGGGGGCCCTATGGCTACACCTTC
CASSEYGGPYGYTF
>.|TRBV5-8|few|TRBJ1-1
TGTGCCAGCATGCTCCGGGGGACCACTGAAGCTTTCTTT
CASMLRGTTEAFF
>TRBD2|TRBV2|.|TRBJ2-7
TGTGCCAGCAGGCGGGGGGGCGAGCAGTACTTC
CASRRGGEQYF
>.|TRBV7-9|few|TRBJ1-4
TGTGCCAGCAGCACCTACAGATCAACTAATGAAAAACTGTTTTTT
CASSTYRSTNEKLFF
>.|TRBV7-8|few|TRBJ1-6
TGTGCCAGCAGCGCCAGGGGTTTGCCGAGCTCCTATAATTCACCCCTCCACTTT
CASSARGLPSSYNSPLHF